These 18 T cell receptor beta chains came from one sample sequenced in a study of graft-versus-host responses after intestinal transplantation. This table comes from immunoSEQ multiplex PCR, and its TCRdb copy is limited to in-frame clones, with some not included. The repertoire includes about 94,000 clones, about 91% of them detected once, and more than 0.4% sits in the top ten. These receptors have no known antigen. The material sequenced was unstimulated CD8+ T cells sorted from spleen or lymph node cells, taken before intestinal transplant. The receptors were gathered from a human donor who received an intestinal transplant.

The rearrangement joins TRBV7-2 to TRBJ2-5; D gene uncertain. The CDR3 is 14 amino acids. From germline, CDR1 is SGHTA and CDR2 FQGNSA. Trimming pared 1 base from V and 3 bases from J, leaving 9 bases between. CDR3 in amino acids: CASSLGWYKETQYF. The DNA for the CDR3 is TGTGCCAGCAGCTTAGGGTGGTACAAAGAGACCCAGTACTTC.

The chain links TRBV27 to TRBJ2-2; a weak D match, TRBD1 (5 bases). Germline CDR1 MNHEY, CDR2 SMNVEV (reference sequence). The CDR3 is 15 residues long. The germline V and J ends were trimmed by 0 bases and 1 base, with 6 bases remaining between them. Here the CDR3 reads CASSLSGENTGELFF. Written as DNA, the CDR3 is TGTGCCAGCAGTTTATCAGGGGAGAACACCGGGGAGCTGTTTTTT.

The V and J genes are TRBV5-8 and TRBJ2-3, with D perhaps matching TRBD2 (6 bases). Trimming took 4 bases from V and 3 from J, leaving 15 bases between them. CDR1 and CDR2 from the germline V gene are SGHTS and YDEGEE. CDR3 length: 15 residues. The CDR3 DNA sequence: TGTGCCAGCAGCCCGGTAGGAGGGAGGACAGATACGCAGTATTTT. Residues: CASSPVGGRTDTQYF.

The chain is built from TRBV5-1 and TRBJ1-2; 11 nucleotides agree with TRBD1. Germline-derived CDR1 and CDR2 are SGHRS and YFSETQ. Trimming took 0 bases from V and 3 from J; bases not matched to a gene: 7. The CDR3 is 17 residues long. Written as DNA, the CDR3 is TGCGCCAGCAGCTTGGCTCGGACAGGGGGCCGGGACTATGGCTACACCTTC. Residues: CASSLARTGGRDYGYTF.

The V gene is TRBV10-2, the J gene TRBJ1-1; D unclear. The germline CDR1 and CDR2 sequences are WSHSY and SAAADI. V lost 5 bases, J lost 5 bases, and 12 bases lay in between. The CDR3 contains 13 residues. The CDR3 coding sequence is TGCGCCAGCAGTTTTTTAGGAGGAACTGAAGCTTTCTTT. The encoded protein is CASSFLGGTEAFF.

The V call is TRBV4-3, the J call TRBJ2-1; 7 bases align to TRBD2. Germline CDR1 LGHNA, CDR2 YSLEER. Losses at the gene ends were 5 bases for V and 0 bases for J; bases not matched to a gene: 10. CDR3 size: 17 residues. The CDR3 protein is CASSWGSGFSSYNEQFF. As DNA, the CDR3 is TGCGCCAGCAGCTGGGGTAGCGGGTTTAGCTCCTACAATGAGCAGTTCTTC.

The V and J genes are TRBV7-3 and TRBJ2-2; 14 nucleotides agree with TRBD2. CDR3 length: 21 amino acids. Germline V CDR1 and CDR2: SGHTA, FQGTGA. With 5 bases clipped from V and 1 base from J, the junction kept 15 bases outside the gene matches. The CDR3 sequence: CASSATTPPGLAGVNTGELFF. The CDR3 DNA reads TGTGCCAGCAGCGCTACAACCCCGCCGGGACTAGCGGGAGTGAACACCGGGGAGCTGTTTTTT.

The chain uses TRBV6-6 and TRBJ1-3; a possible D gene is TRBD1 (6 bases). The CDR3 extends over 14 amino acids. The V gene lost 7 bases and the J gene lost 2 bases, with 12 bases spanning the gap. CDR1 is MNHNY and CDR2 is SVGAGI in the germline V gene (reference sequence). CDR3 in DNA: TGTGCCAGCAATCCCGCAGGGGCTGGAAACACCATATATTTT. It encodes CASNPAGAGNTIYF.

This clone has more than one count but fewer than ten. V is TRBV15 and J is TRBJ1-4; 7 bases line up with TRBD1. The CDR3 has 15 residues. The germline gives CDR1 LNHNV, CDR2 YYDKDF (reference sequence). V dropped 2 bases and J dropped 8; count of bases not matched to a gene: 8. CDR3 sequence reads: CATSRRRQGQEKLFF. CDR3 nucleotide sequence: TGTGCCACCAGCAGACGAAGACAGGGACAGGAAAAACTGTTTTTT.

The genes are TRBV4-1 and TRBJ1-5; D perhaps matches TRBD1 (6 bases). CDR1 is MGHRA, CDR2 YSYEKL, per germline. V was clipped by 0 bases and J by 3 bases, with 9 bases between them. The CDR3 extends over 15 amino acids. The CDR3 sequence: CASSQDAGVNQPQHF. CDR3 sequence (DNA): TGCGCCAGCAGCCAAGATGCAGGGGTCAATCAGCCCCAGCATTTT.

The count of this clone is one. As DNA, the CDR3 is TGTGCCAGTAGTCCCCAACCCCGGGACAGCTATGGCTACACCTTC. Translating it yields CASSPQPRDSYGYTF. The chain carries TRBV19 and TRBJ1-2, with 7 bases aligning to TRBD1. This CDR3 is built from 15 residues. Germline CDR1 LNHDA, CDR2 SQIVND (reference sequence). V shed 5 bases and J 4 bases; nucleotides not matched to a gene: 10. Complete variable domain (other parts from reference TRBV19 and TRBJ1-2): DGGITQSPKYLFRKEGQNVTLSCEQNLNHDAMYWYRQDPGQGLRLIYYSQIVNDFQKGDIAEGYSVSREKKESFPLTVTSAQKNPTAFYLCASSPQPRDSYGYTFGSGTRLTVV.

This chain uses TRBV28 with TRBJ2-1; D possibly corresponds to TRBD1 (6 bases). The length of the CDR3 is 18 residues. The V end was cut by 1 base, the J end by 4 bases, with 20 bases between. CDR1 and CDR2 from the germline V gene are MDHEN and SYDVKM. The CDR3 bases are TGTGCCAGCAGTTTATCCCGATCGCTCCGGGACAAGTACAATGAGCAGTTCTTC. This codes for CASSLSRSLRDKYNEQFF.

V usage is TRBV5-4 and J usage is TRBJ2-1, with 7 nucleotides matching TRBD1. Trimming cost V 6 bases and J 7 bases; bases outside gene matches: 4. The CDR3 loop spans 12 amino acids. CDR1 and CDR2 from the germline V gene are SGHNT and YYREEE (reference sequence). CDR3 sequence: CASTPGGNEQFF. CDR3 DNA sequence: TGTGCCAGCACCCCAGGGGGAAATGAGCAGTTCTTC.

The sample holds a few counts of this clone. The chain carries TRBV5-4 and TRBJ1-4, with TRBD1 matching 11 bases. Losses at the gene ends were 10 bases for V and 13 bases for J; bases not matched to a gene: 12. The CDR3 has 13 residues. Looked up from germline, CDR1 is SGHNT and CDR2 is YYREEE (reference sequence). The CDR3, as DNA: TGTGCCTCGGACAGGGGGCCCGGGGGGAGACTGTTTTTT. Encoded protein: CASDRGPGGRLFF.

V gene TRBV18 combines with J gene TRBJ1-4; D may be TRBD1 (5 bases). Germline values: CDR1 KGHSH, CDR2 LQKENI. The CDR3 length is 17 residues. V lost 1 base and J lost 7, with 19 bases in between. CDR3 DNA sequence: TGTGCCAGCTCACCACGGGACCCCACCGGGGGTAGTGAAAAACTGTTTTTT. Translated: CASSPRDPTGGSEKLFF.

The J gene is TRBJ2-7, the V gene TRBV30; TRBD2 might be the D (6 bases). Trimming shortened V by 2 bases and J by 3 bases, and 8 bases separated the two germline ends. The CDR3 loop spans 12 amino acids. CDR1 GTSNPN and CDR2 SVGIG come from the germline V gene (reference sequence). The CDR3 is CAWSTGLYEQYF. The CDR3 coding sequence is TGTGCCTGGAGTACGGGACTCTACGAGCAGTACTTC.

The CDR3 DNA reads TGTGCCAGCAGTTACGCACAGGGGGCAGATACGCAGTATTTT. As protein: CASSYAQGADTQYF. The genes are TRBV6-5 and TRBJ2-3; 8 nucleotides align to TRBD1. V lost 2 bases, J lost 4 bases, and 2 bases stayed unmatched. This CDR3 is built from 14 residues. The germline gives CDR1 MNHEY, CDR2 SVGAGI.

About this clone: The sample carries other DNA sequences with the same CDR3. The V call is TRBV6-5, the J call TRBJ2-1; 12 nucleotides line up with TRBD2. Germline CDR1 is MNHEY and CDR2 is SVGAGI. CDR3 length: 16 amino acids. V shed 2 bases and J 7 bases; nucleotides not matched to a gene: 6. The CDR3 region is CASSYATSGSLNEQFF. CDR3 sequence (DNA): TGTGCCAGCAGTTACGCGACTAGCGGGAGTTTAAATGAGCAGTTCTTC.